The clone carrying this T cell receptor beta chain was detected only a few times. Antigen specificity is unknown. TCRdb reprocessed the 5' RACE reads with MiXCR, giving one entry per CDR3 protein. The sample gives approximately 490,000 distinct CDR3 sequences, around 21% of which show up once; under 15% is in the top ten. The data are from a study of T-cell memory formation after mild COVID-19. Study overall: Largely, TCR clusters stayed within a single donor.

V shed 6 bases and J shed 4 bases, with 19 bases lying between them. CDR3 length equals 15 residues. Study-wide points: The SARS-CoV-2 specificity of second-wave clones reaching peak at day 37 remained unverified. Whereas later expanders leaned CD4+, clones contracting day 15 to 85 showed a balanced CD4/CD8 makeup.

The source material was PBMCs or a T cell subset sorted from them (not recorded which). The genes are TRBV12-3 or TRBV12-4 and TRBJ2-7; tentatively, D is TRBD2 (5 bases). The receptor's source is an adult woman who had mild COVID-19 (a few samples of this study predate the infection). Cell type and time point are not known. The CDR3 coding sequence is TGTGCCAGCAGCAGCCTGGACTCGAGAAGTTACGAGCAGTACTTC. It specifies CASSSLDSRSYEQYF.